What follows is one T cell receptor beta chain and its context. This entry belongs to a study of early T cells in non-severe SARS-CoV-2 infection. TCRdb fed the 5' RACE reads into MiXCR, producing one record per CDR3 protein. The sample carries 33,000 or so distinct CDR3 sequences, 4.5% to 7.5% recorded once. The CDR3 consists of 14 residues. CDR1 SGHRS and CDR2 YFSETQ come from the germline V gene. The V gene lost 7 bases and the J gene lost 2 bases, with 15 bases spanning the gap. The V call is TRBV5-1, the J call TRBJ2-5; maybe TRBD2 (6 bases). The receptor comes from an adult who was a healthcare worker with PCR-confirmed SARS-CoV-2 infection or an uninfected control (not recorded which). Material for sequencing was whole blood. The chain's CDR3 is CASQRGLQQETQYF. CDR3 bases: TGCGCCAGCCAAAGGGGACTCCAACAAGAGACCCAGTACTTC.